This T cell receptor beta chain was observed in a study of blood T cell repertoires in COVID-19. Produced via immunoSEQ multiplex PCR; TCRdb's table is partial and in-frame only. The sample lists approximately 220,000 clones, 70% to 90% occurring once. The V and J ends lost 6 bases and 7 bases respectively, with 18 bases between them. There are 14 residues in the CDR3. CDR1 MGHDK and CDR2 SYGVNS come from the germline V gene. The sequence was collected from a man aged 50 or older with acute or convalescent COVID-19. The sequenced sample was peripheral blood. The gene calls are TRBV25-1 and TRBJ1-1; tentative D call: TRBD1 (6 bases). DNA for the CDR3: TGTGCCAGCAGAGGGACAACGTCCGCCCATGAAGCTTTCTTT. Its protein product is CASRGTTSAHEAFF.